A single sample is the source of the 27 T cell receptor beta chains below, sequenced in a study of blood T cell repertoires in COVID-19. TCRdb's table, derived via immunoSEQ multiplex PCR, lists solely in-frame clones and lacks some. The sample records 200,000 to 250,000 clones, around nine tenths being singletons. The specimen was peripheral blood. Receptors were obtained from a woman aged 55-70 years with acute or convalescent COVID-19.

This chain connects TRBV6-5 to TRBJ1-5; D is unresolved. The CDR3 loop spans 15 amino acids. The germline V gene has CDR1 MNHEY and CDR2 SVGAGI. V was cut by 8 bases and J by 4 bases, with 18 bases left in between. The CDR3 nucleotides are TGTGCCAGCCTATACCGGGAAGGTTTAAATCAGCCCCAGCATTTT. Translating it yields CASLYREGLNQPQHF.

This chain connects TRBV28 to TRBJ1-1; 7 nucleotides match TRBD1. The CDR3 has 16 residues. CDR1 is MDHEN, CDR2 SYDVKM, per germline. V trimming: 3 bases; J trimming: 0 bases; junction bases outside the gene matches: 7. DNA for the CDR3: TGTGCCAGCAGTTTCCCCCGACAGGGACTGAACACTGAAGCTTTCTTT. Protein sequence: CASSFPRQGLNTEAFF.

The chain combines TRBV6-5 with TRBJ2-1, with D maybe TRBD2 (5 bases). In germline, CDR1 is MNHEY, CDR2 SVGAGI. The CDR3 length is 15 residues. V gave up 2 bases and J gave up 6 bases, with 14 bases separating them. In DNA, the CDR3 is TGTGCCAGCAGTTACGTCCCCCAGGAGGTCAATGAGCAGTTCTTC. This gives the protein CASSYVPQEVNEQFF.

The CDR3 protein is CASPPTSGYGGEQYF. The CDR3, as DNA: TGTGCCAGCCCGCCGACTAGCGGATACGGCGGGGAGCAGTACTTC. The V call is TRBV7-8, the J call TRBJ2-7; 9 bases align to TRBD2. V dropped 8 bases and J dropped 7; count of bases not matched to a gene: 15. The CDR3 has 15 residues. Germline loops: CDR1 SGHVS, CDR2 FQNEAQ.

The chain carries TRBV6-2 or TRBV6-3 and TRBJ1-2; weak D call: TRBD1 (6 bases). Germline CDR1 is MNHEY and CDR2 is SVGEGT. CDR3 length: 12 amino acids. V was clipped by 2 bases and J by 7 bases, with 8 bases between them. DNA of the CDR3: TGTGCCAGCAGTTACGACAGGCGTGGCTACACCTTC. Residues: CASSYDRRGYTF.

V usage is TRBV19 and J usage is TRBJ1-4, with TRBD1 matching 9 bases. The CDR3 runs to 16 residues. Per the germline V gene, CDR1 is LNHDA and CDR2 is SQIVND (reference sequence). V dropped 6 bases and J dropped 7; count of bases not matched to a gene: 12. The CDR3: CASSDEGTGKFEKLFF. DNA for the CDR3: TGTGCCAGTAGCGACGAGGGGACAGGGAAATTTGAAAAACTGTTTTTT.

The chain links TRBV5-1 to TRBJ1-3, with D possibly being TRBD1 (6 bases). The CDR3 loop spans 14 amino acids. V lost 2 bases and J lost 2, with 8 bases in between. The V gene's germline CDR1 is SGHRS and CDR2 YFSETQ. The CDR3, as DNA: TGCGCCAGCAGCTTAGGACAGACTGGAAACACCATATATTTT. Its translation is CASSLGQTGNTIYF.

The sample holds one count of this clone. The chain recombines TRBV27 with TRBJ1-1, with 8 bases that match TRBD1. Germline CDR1 reads MNHEY; CDR2 reads SMNVEV (reference sequence). The CDR3 spans 15 residues. V shed 6 bases and J 6 bases; nucleotides not matched to a gene: 12. CDR3 sequence: CASRPRTGPSPEAFF. The CDR3 bases are TGTGCCAGCAGGCCCCGGACAGGGCCCTCTCCTGAAGCTTTCTTT.

The rearrangement uses TRBV4-3 and TRBJ1-1, with D perhaps matching TRBD1 (6 bases). The CDR3 is 20 amino acids. V was cut by 0 bases and J by 1 base, with 24 bases left in between. Germline CDR1 LGHNA, CDR2 YSLEER. CDR3 protein: CASSQDPPGRGILRNTEAFF. In DNA form, the CDR3 reads TGCGCCAGCAGCCAAGATCCCCCCGGCAGGGGTATTCTGCGGAACACTGAAGCTTTCTTT.

This clone appeared once. The V call is TRBV30, the J call TRBJ1-2; 7 bases agree with TRBD1. The CDR3 consists of 12 residues. Germline V gives CDR1 GTSNPN, CDR2 SVGIG (reference sequence). The ends lost 1 base at V and 4 bases at J; junction bases unmatched: 0. CDR3 sequence reads: CAWSAGGYGYTF. The CDR3 nucleotides are TGTGCCTGGAGTGCAGGGGGCTATGGCTACACCTTC.

This clone was recorded once. This chain joins TRBV5-6 and TRBJ1-2, with 8 bases fitting TRBD1. V lost 3 bases to trimming and J lost 7 bases; unmatched junction nucleotides: 20. The CDR3 runs 18 residues. The V gene's germline CDR1 is SGHDT and CDR2 YYEEEE. The CDR3: CASSYKHFPGTGLSGYTF. The CDR3 bases are TGTGCCAGCAGCTACAAACATTTTCCCGGGACAGGTTTGTCTGGCTACACCTTC.

This clone was counted once. J is TRBJ2-2 and V is TRBV7-3; D ambiguous. Germline assignment: CDR1 SGHTA and CDR2 FQGTGA. The length of the CDR3 is 16 residues. Trimming cost V 6 bases and J 4 bases, with 18 bases left between them. CDR3: CASSYRPIRGTGELFF. CDR3 nucleotides: TGTGCCAGCAGTTATAGACCCATACGAGGCACCGGGGAGCTGTTTTTT.

The chain joins TRBV5-1 to TRBJ2-5; 11 positions match TRBD1. Trimming at V came to 0 bases and at J to 6 bases, leaving 4 bases not matched to a gene. From germline, CDR1 is SGHRS and CDR2 YFSETQ. The CDR3 covers 15 residues. The CDR3 spells CASSLEGQGAKTQYF. CDR3 coding DNA: TGCGCCAGCAGCTTGGAAGGACAGGGGGCGAAGACCCAGTACTTC.

The chain recombines TRBV28 with TRBJ2-7; D unclear. The germline V gene encodes CDR1 MDHEN and CDR2 SYDVKM. The V end lost 3 bases, the J end lost 0 bases, and 9 bases lay between the germline ends. CDR3 length equals 14 residues. CDR3 bases: TGTGCCAGCAGTTTCCAAGGAGACTCCTACGAGCAGTACTTC. Translated: CASSFQGDSYEQYF.

This chain connects TRBV6-1 to TRBJ2-3, with 9 bases that match TRBD1. V shed 4 bases, J shed 5 bases, and the junction held 10 bases outside the gene matches. The CDR3 totals 16 residues. Germline loops: CDR1 MNHNS, CDR2 SASEGT. Here the CDR3 reads CASSAIGQGLGDTQYF. CDR3 sequence (DNA): TGTGCCAGCAGTGCCATAGGACAGGGGCTAGGAGATACGCAGTATTTT.

The rearrangement uses TRBV2 and TRBJ1-4; D ambiguous. The CDR3 has 13 amino acids. Germline V CDR1 and CDR2: SNHLY, FYNNEI. Deletions cut 8 bases from V and 8 bases from J, with 15 bases between. The CDR3: CASGGSLLEKLFF. In DNA form, the CDR3 reads TGTGCCAGCGGTGGGTCCCTATTGGAAAAACTGTTTTTT.

The chain has TRBV7-2 and TRBJ1-5; possible D gene TRBD1, 6 bases. Germline V CDR1 and CDR2: SGHTA, FQGNSA. Trimming shortened V by 1 base and J by 4 bases, and 11 bases separated the two germline ends. The CDR3 length is 15 residues. CDR3 region: CASSLETGRNQPQHF. In DNA form, the CDR3 reads TGTGCCAGCAGCTTAGAGACAGGACGAAATCAGCCCCAGCATTTT.

This rearrangement joins TRBV7-2 to TRBJ1-4; a possible D gene is TRBD1 (6 bases). Germline CDR1 reads SGHTA; CDR2 reads FQGNSA. There are 15 residues in the CDR3. Deletions cut 5 bases from V and 7 bases from J, with 17 bases between. CDR3 DNA sequence: TGTGCCAGCAGCGTCTTACAGGGAAGGGGTGAAAAACTGTTTTTT. Encoded protein: CASSVLQGRGEKLFF.

The rearrangement links TRBV5-1 to TRBJ2-7; possible D gene TRBD2, 6 bases. CDR3 size: 16 residues. Trimming stripped 0 bases from V and 0 bases from J, with 13 bases between. The germline V gene has CDR1 SGHRS and CDR2 YFSETQ. This CDR3 reads CASSLGGATSSYEQYF. The CDR3 DNA reads as TGCGCCAGCAGCTTGGGCGGGGCCACCAGCTCCTACGAGCAGTACTTC.

The V gene is TRBV18, the J gene TRBJ1-2; TRBD1 agrees at 10 bases. Germline loops: CDR1 KGHSH, CDR2 LQKENI. This CDR3 region has 15 residues. Germline trimming cut 3 bases from V and 8 bases from J; bases unmatched to any gene: 9. Written as DNA, the CDR3 is TGTGCCAGCTCACCTACTCCGGGACAGGGGAACGGCTACACCTTC. This gives the protein CASSPTPGQGNGYTF.

J is TRBJ1-1 and V is TRBV29-1; D is possibly TRBD1 (6 bases). Germline CDR1 reads SQVTM; CDR2 reads ANQGSEA. The V end lost 2 bases, the J end lost 0 bases, and 10 bases lay between the germline ends. The CDR3 totals 14 residues. The CDR3 loop reads CSVEYQGMNTEAFF. CDR3 coding DNA: TGCAGCGTTGAATACCAGGGGATGAACACTGAAGCTTTCTTT.

The V call is TRBV15, the J call TRBJ1-6; 7 bases map to TRBD1. The ends lost 5 bases at V and 7 bases at J; junction bases unmatched: 8. Germline CDR1 is LNHNV and CDR2 is YYDKDF (reference sequence). The length of the CDR3 is 15 residues. The CDR3 DNA follows: TGTGCCACCAGCTCCCGGACAGGAGGAAATTCACCCCTCCACTTT. This sequence encodes CATSSRTGGNSPLHF.

This clone has just one count. V gene TRBV19 combines with J gene TRBJ1-5; no clear D. The CDR3 covers 15 residues. Germline V gene sequence: CDR1 LNHDA, CDR2 SQIVND (reference sequence). With 5 bases removed from V and 0 bases from J, the gap between germline ends came to 11 bases. The CDR3 nucleotides read TGTGCCAGTAGTTATGGCACTAATAGCAATCAGCCCCAGCATTTT. Translation: CASSYGTNSNQPQHF.

This clone has only one observation. The chain is built from TRBV5-1 and TRBJ2-7, with D perhaps TRBD2 (6 bases). The CDR3 has 16 amino acids. Per germline, CDR1 SGHRS and CDR2 YFSETQ. V lost 4 bases and J 2 bases, leaving 19 bases between the germline ends. CDR3: CASSPLAGGTPYEQYF. The CDR3 DNA is TGCGCCAGCAGCCCATTAGCCGGGGGAACCCCCTACGAGCAGTACTTC.

The chain is built from TRBV19 and TRBJ1-1; the D gene is possibly TRBD1 (6 bases). The CDR3 totals 15 residues. Between the trimmed V and J ends, which lost 3 bases and 4 bases, there was a span of 15 bases. Germline loops: CDR1 LNHDA, CDR2 SQIVND (reference sequence). The CDR3, as DNA: TGTGCCAGTAGTATTGGCTGGGAGGGGGGCACTGAAGCTTTCTTT. It is translated as CASSIGWEGGTEAFF.

This chain uses TRBV2 with TRBJ2-7; unclear D gene. Deletions cut 4 bases from V and 5 bases from J, with 18 bases between. The CDR3 length is 15 residues. Per the germline V gene, CDR1 is SNHLY and CDR2 is FYNNEI. The CDR3 reads CASSVILDSLDEQYF. The CDR3 region has the DNA TGTGCCAGCAGTGTGATTCTAGATTCCTTGGACGAGCAGTACTTC. The full variable domain, in which reference TRBV2 and TRBJ2-7 provide the parts outside the CDR3, is EPEVTQTPSHQVTQMGQEVILRCVPISNHLYFYWYRQILGQKVEFLVSFYNNEISEKSEIFDDQFSVERPDGSNFTLKIRSTKLEDSAMYFCASSVILDSLDEQYFGPGTRLTVT.

The CDR3 region has the DNA TGCAGCGTTGGACAGGGGCGCTCCTACAATGAGCAGTTCTTC. Translation: CSVGQGRSYNEQFF. The V and J genes are TRBV29-1 and TRBJ2-1; TRBD1 aligns across 8 bases. The CDR3 has 14 amino acids. CDR1 and CDR2 (germline): SQVTM, ANQGSEA. V dropped 4 bases and J dropped 0; count of bases not matched to a gene: 2.